The rows below give T cell receptor beta chains drawn from one sample of a study of Ad26.COV2.S vaccination and SARS-CoV-2 variants. Measured with immunoSEQ multiplex PCR; TCRdb has only the in-frame clones, and not every one. This repertoire shows hundreds of thousands of clones, about 83% found once; its top ten account for around 7.4%. The sample in question was peripheral blood, obtained in a trial of Ad26.COV2.S vaccine versus placebo. These receptors originate from a person aged 18-60 years who received the Ad26.COV2.S COVID-19 vaccine or a placebo. Both conserved end residues are part of each CDR3. A D gene is named only where the DNA matches it firmly. The listing skips clone size in some rows; elsewhere it reads once, few, many or a size class.

J gene	D gene	clone size	V gene	CDR3 DNA	CDR3 protein
TRBJ1-2	TRBD1	NA	TRBV5-5	TGTGCCAGCAGCTTGGAGGGACAGGGGGACTATGGCTACACCTTC	CASSLEGQGDYGYTF
TRBJ1-1	TRBD1	NA	TRBV11-3	TGTGCCAGCAGCCCCAGGACAGGGGGCGCTTCGGACACTGAAGCTTTCTTT	CASSPRTGGASDTEAFF
TRBJ2-5	NA	NA	TRBV5-4	TGTGCCAGCAGCTTGTTAGGGAGCCAGGAGACCCAGTACTTC	CASSLLGSQETQYF
TRBJ1-1	NA	few	TRBV6-8	TGTGCCAGCAGGGGGGGCACTGAAGCTTTCTTT	CASRGGTEAFF
TRBJ2-1	TRBD2	NA	TRBV18	TGTGCCAGCTCAGAACTAGCGGGGTTTTACAATGAGCAGTTCTTC	CASSELAGFYNEQFF
TRBJ2-5	TRBD1	few	TRBV18	TGTGCCAGCTCAGGACTACAGGGGGCACAGGAGACCCAGTACTTC	CASSGLQGAQETQYF
TRBJ1-5	TRBD1	NA	TRBV19	TGTGCCAGTAATGTAAGAGGGGGCAGTCAGCCCCAGCATTTT	CASNVRGGSQPQHF
TRBJ1-2	NA	NA	TRBV5-5	TGTGCCAGCAGCCCTGGGAGGGTGCAGGGGATTAATGGCTACACCTTC	CASSPGRVQGINGYTF
TRBJ1-6	NA	few	TRBV12-3/TRBV12-4	TGTGCCAGCAGTTTTATCCGTTCACCCCTCCACTTT	CASSFIRSPLHF
TRBJ2-7	TRBD2	NA	TRBV7-2	TGTGCCAGCAGCCCTCCGGGACTAGCGAGGGGAGGCGAGCAGTACTTC	CASSPPGLARGGEQYF
TRBJ1-5	TRBD1	NA	TRBV18	TGTGCCAGCTCACCGAGCGGACAGGGAGGGGGTCAGCCCCAGCATTTT	CASSPSGQGGGQPQHF
TRBJ1-6	NA	NA	TRBV10-3	TGTGCCATCAGTGAGTCGGAGGATATCTCCTATAATTCACCCCTCCACTTT	CAISESEDISYNSPLHF
TRBJ1-1	NA	NA	TRBV7-3	TGTGCCAGCAGCTCTGGGGTGAACACTGAAGCTTTCTTT	CASSSGVNTEAFF
TRBJ1-5	NA	NA	TRBV28	TGTGCCAGCAGTTCTGGCCGGGGGCTTAATCAGCCCCAGCATTTT	CASSSGRGLNQPQHF
TRBJ2-2	TRBD2	few	TRBV15	TGTGCCACCAGCAGAGTCAAGGGACTATTAAGCACCGGGGAGCTGTTTTTT	CATSRVKGLLSTGELFF
TRBJ1-5	NA	few	TRBV10-3	TGTGCCATCAGTGGGATCCCGGGGGGGGACAATCAGCCCCAGCATTTT	CAISGIPGGDNQPQHF
TRBJ2-3	NA	NA	TRBV7-3	TGTGCCAGCAGCTTGATTACAGGAGATACGCAGTATTTT	CASSLITGDTQYF
TRBJ2-7	NA	few	TRBV4-1	TGCGCCAGCAGCCAACCCCAAGAGGGGTTCTTATACGAGCAGTACTTC	CASSQPQEGFLYEQYF
TRBJ2-3	TRBD2	NA	TRBV25-1	TGTGCCAGCAGTGCTTTCACTAGCGGGCGAAGCACAGATACGCAGTATTTT	CASSAFTSGRSTDTQYF
TRBJ1-2	NA	NA	TRBV4-3	TGCGCCAGCAGCCCTATTACGGGGGCCTTCAACTATGGCTACACCTTC	CASSPITGAFNYGYTF
TRBJ2-3	TRBD1	once	TRBV11-1	TGTGCCAGCAGCCAGGGGGCTAGCCCTCGGGATACGCAGTATTTT	CASSQGASPRDTQYF
TRBJ1-5	NA	few	TRBV6-5	TGTGCCAGCAGCGCCGACCCCAATCAGCCCCAGCATTTT	CASSADPNQPQHF
TRBJ2-1	TRBD2	NA	TRBV4-3	TGCGCCAGCAGCCAAGATCTCGGGGGGGGCAATGAGCAGTTCTTC	CASSQDLGGGNEQFF
TRBJ2-5	TRBD2	once	TRBV9	TGTGCCAGCAGCGTAGGCCCTGGCGGGAGGCTGCAAGAGACCCAGTACTTC	CASSVGPGGRLQETQYF
TRBJ1-4	NA	NA	TRBV4-2	TGTGCCAGCAGCCAAATAGACAGAGCAACTAATGAAAAACTGTTTTTT	CASSQIDRATNEKLFF
TRBJ2-7	TRBD1	NA	TRBV5-4	TGTGCCAGCAGCGGAGCCCCGGGACAGGGTCTGTACTTC	CASSGAPGQGLYF
TRBJ2-1	TRBD1	NA	TRBV11-2	TGTGCCAGCACCAAAGACAGGGGCAGTGAGCAGTTCTTC	CASTKDRGSEQFF
TRBJ1-2	NA	NA	TRBV9	TGTGCCAGCAGCGCGAGGGAAACGGGGCTTGGCTACACCTTC	CASSARETGLGYTF
TRBJ1-2	NA	few	TRBV4-1	TGCGCCAGCAGCCAACCCCGCCTGGGCACAGGCGGCTACACCTTC	CASSQPRLGTGGYTF
TRBJ2-2	NA	NA	TRBV2	TGTGCCAGCAGGCGCAGGGACACCGGGGAGCTGTTTTTT	CASRRRDTGELFF
TRBJ1-1	TRBD1	NA	TRBV18	TGTGCCAGCTCAGCGCAGGGGGTCAACACTGAAGCTTTCTTT	CASSAQGVNTEAFF
TRBJ1-6	NA	NA	TRBV7-9	TGTGCCAGCAGCCACGACGCAGGATTTCGGGCCCTCCACTTT	CASSHDAGFRALHF
TRBJ2-1	TRBD2	once	TRBV18	TGTGCCAGCTCACTGGACGGCGGGGGGACGAATGAGCAGTTCTTC	CASSLDGGGTNEQFF
TRBJ1-2	NA	NA	TRBV10-3	TGTGCCATCACCGAGAGTGGCTATGGCTACACCTTC	CAITESGYGYTF
TRBJ1-6	TRBD1	NA	TRBV5-1	TGCGCCAGCAGCTTTGGACAGGGCTTTAGAAATAATTCACCCCTCCACTTT	CASSFGQGFRNNSPLHF
TRBJ2-2	TRBD2	few	TRBV5-1	TGCGCCAGTAGTTTTAGCGGGACGAACACCGGGGAGCTGTTTTTT	CASSFSGTNTGELFF
TRBJ1-3	NA	few	TRBV5-1	TGCGCCAGCAGCTTGGACGGCGGACAGAGCTCTGGAAACACCATATATTTT	CASSLDGGQSSGNTIYF
TRBJ1-4	NA	NA	TRBV12-5	TGTGCTAGTGCCCCACTGGGTTCTGGGAATGAAAAACTGTTTTTT	CASAPLGSGNEKLFF
TRBJ2-7	NA	few	TRBV10-1	TGCGCCATCAACCAGGGGACACACTACGAGCAGTACTTC	CAINQGTHYEQYF